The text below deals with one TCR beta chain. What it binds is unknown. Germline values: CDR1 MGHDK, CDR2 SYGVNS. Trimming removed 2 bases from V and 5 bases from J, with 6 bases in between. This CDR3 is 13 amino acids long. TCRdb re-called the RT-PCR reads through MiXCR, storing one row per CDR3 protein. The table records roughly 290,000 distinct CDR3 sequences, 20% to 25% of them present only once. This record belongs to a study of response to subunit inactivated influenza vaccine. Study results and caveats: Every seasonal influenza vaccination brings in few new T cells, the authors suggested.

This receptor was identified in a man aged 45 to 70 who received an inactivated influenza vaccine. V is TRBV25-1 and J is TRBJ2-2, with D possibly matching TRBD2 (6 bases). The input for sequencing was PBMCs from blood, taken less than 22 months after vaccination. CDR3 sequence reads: CASSEAGTGELFF. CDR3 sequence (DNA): TGTGCCAGCAGTGAAGCGGGAACCGGGGAGCTGTTTTTT. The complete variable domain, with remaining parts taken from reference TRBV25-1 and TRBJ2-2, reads EADIYQTPRYLVIGTGKKITLECSQTMGHDKMYWYQQDPGMELHLIHYSYGVNSTEKGDLSSESTVSRIRTEHFPLTLESARPSHTSQYLCASSEAGTGELFFGEGSRLTVL.